This T cell receptor beta chain was documented in a study of CXCR3-negative and CXCR3-positive naive CD8 T cells (dated 2019 in TCRdb). For context, the study as a whole: Some 150 million TRB reads were obtained in total, roughly 1.5 +/- 0.3 million reads per library. Diversity and physicochemical repertoire analyses were performed on about 12 donors pooled from two independent experiments. For the TRBV-TRBJ cluster analysis, the naive subsets came from about five donors, while the memory cells came from 3 donors.

Sequencing took place on a NextSeq 550. The Human TCR Profiling Kit (MiLaboratory) was used to prepare UMI-labeled 5' RACE TRB cDNA libraries. cDNA synthesis used the entire amount of extracted RNA, and PCR amplification then used the entire amount of cDNA produced. Libraries were prepared in parallel with an identical number of PCR cycles. In the paper's pipeline: About 50,000 +/- 10,000 unique UMI-labeled TRB cDNA molecules per library were extracted with MIGEC and MiXCR, with at least two reads per UMI required. On average, approximately 40,000 +/- 10,000 functional in-frame TRB CDR3 nucleotide clonotypes lacking stop codons were found per library. After downsampling to 5000 UMI-labeled TRB molecules per sample, diversity metrics, including normalized Shannon-Wiener and Chao1, were computed in VDJtools. Clonotype-size-weighted physicochemical properties of the central five CDR3 residues (interaction energy, strength, volume and Kidera factor 4) were computed in VDJtools. Each entry corresponds to one CDR3 protein sequence from reads that TCRdb reprocessed, and DNA is not given. The V and J calls and clone size are TCRdb's, not the authors'. The table for this sample shows 45,000 to 65,000 distinct CDR3 sequences. The ten biggest clones cover 20% to 25% of the sample.

Details on this clonotype: No cognate antigen has been identified for it.

Its CDR3 holds 16 amino acids, cysteine through phenylalanine. There is no recorded DNA. As encoded in the germline V gene, CDR1 is MRHNA while CDR2 is SNTAGT. The paper's findings and limits, for the study overall: Surface CD5, linked to self-reactivity in mice, was comparable between naive subsets; TCR interaction strength was therefore also inferred from TRB CDR3 physicochemical properties. Within the same donor, TRBV-TRBJ usage looked similar between naive CXCR3-negative and CXCR3-positive cells, but memory cells had distinct patterns. Because CXCR3 expression was partially decreased after cryopreservation, freshly isolated PBMCs were used for most assays. Comparably high repertoire diversity was found in both naive subsets, whereas much lower repertoire diversity was found in memory CD8+ T cells.

Each CD8+ T cell subset was flow-sorted in triplicate, and some 310,000 cells per subset were placed directly into RLT lysis buffer. Standard density gradient centrifugation was used to isolate peripheral blood mononuclear cells from buffy coats. Total RNA was extracted from sorted cells using an RNeasy Mini Kit. Sequencing was performed on memory CD8+ T cells from blood. The cell subset or site label here, explained by the study, means: conventional CD8+ memory T cells (TMEM), sorted as controls. The rearranged segments are TRBV6-4 and TRBJ2-3; TCRdb proposes TRBD2, but this gene call is untestable without DNA. This TCR came from a human donor in good health. Some clones in this sample may be carry-over from other donors' samples. The CDR3 region: CASSVTSEGATDTQYF.